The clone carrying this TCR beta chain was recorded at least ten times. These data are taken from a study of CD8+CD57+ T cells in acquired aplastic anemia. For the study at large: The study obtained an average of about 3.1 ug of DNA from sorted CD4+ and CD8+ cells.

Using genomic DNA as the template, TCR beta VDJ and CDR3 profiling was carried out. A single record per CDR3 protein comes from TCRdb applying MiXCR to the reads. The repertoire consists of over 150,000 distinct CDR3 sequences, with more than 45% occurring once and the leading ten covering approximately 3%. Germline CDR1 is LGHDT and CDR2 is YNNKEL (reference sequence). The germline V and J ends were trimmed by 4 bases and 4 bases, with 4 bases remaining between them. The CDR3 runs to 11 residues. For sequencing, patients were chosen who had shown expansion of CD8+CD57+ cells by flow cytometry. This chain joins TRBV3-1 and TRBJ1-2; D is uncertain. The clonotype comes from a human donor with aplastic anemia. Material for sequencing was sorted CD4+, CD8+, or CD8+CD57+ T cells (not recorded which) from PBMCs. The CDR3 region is CASSLIYGYTF. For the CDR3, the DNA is TGTGCCAGCAGCCTCATCTATGGCTACACCTTC.